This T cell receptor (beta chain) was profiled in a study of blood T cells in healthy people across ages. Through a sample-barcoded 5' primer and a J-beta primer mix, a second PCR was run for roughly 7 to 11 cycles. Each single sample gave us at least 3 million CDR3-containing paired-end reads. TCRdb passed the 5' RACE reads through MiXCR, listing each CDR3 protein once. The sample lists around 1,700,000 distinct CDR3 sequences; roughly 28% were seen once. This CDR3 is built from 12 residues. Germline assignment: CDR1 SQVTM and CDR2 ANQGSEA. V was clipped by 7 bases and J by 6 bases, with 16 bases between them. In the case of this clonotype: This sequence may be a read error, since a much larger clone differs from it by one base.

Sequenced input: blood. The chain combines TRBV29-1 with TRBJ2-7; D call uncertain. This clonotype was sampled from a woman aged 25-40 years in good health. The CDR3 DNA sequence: TGCAGCGGTGTTCAGGACCGAAGCGAGCAGTACTTC. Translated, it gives CSGVQDRSEQYF.